This TCR beta chain was observed in a study of graft-versus-host responses after intestinal transplantation. Study overall: Multivisceral, liver-intestinal, or isolated intestinal transplants were given to recipients.

The method was immunoSEQ multiplex PCR; TCRdb's version includes in-frame clones alone and lacks a portion of them. The table records 95,000 to 110,000 clones, approximately 94% of them present only once. Notes on the study in general: An association linked early post-transplant HvG declines with peak circulating GvH clone levels. Allograft clonal ratios (graft-versus-host to host-versus-graft) were high in patients who had graft-donor T cell macrochimerism. Ileal or blood samples showed some GvH clones first, and such clones were also found in recipient marrow.

The CDR3 is 17 amino acids. Trimming took off 2 bases at V and 2 bases at J, with 18 bases between the two ends. Germline V gene data show CDR1 as ENHRY and CDR2 as SYGVKD. As for this clone: Its antigen is unidentified.

The TCR originated in a human donor who received an intestinal transplant. The sample in question was unstimulated CD8+ T cells sorted from spleen or lymph node cells, obtained before intestinal transplant. The chain combines TRBV10-3 with TRBJ2-5, with D perhaps matching TRBD2 (5 bases). CDR3 in amino acids: CAISEPNTDRRQETQYF. The CDR3 coding sequence is TGTGCCATCAGTGAGCCTAACACGGATCGGAGGCAAGAGACCCAGTACTTC.